This T cell receptor (beta chain) originates from a study of cytomegalovirus exposure and HLA in healthy donors. The study, taken as a whole, reports: One later analysis, an examination of the 100 to 150 validation repertoires, found that first-cohort TCR clusters tended to co-occur in them. Cytomegalovirus status was reportedly diagnosed by the classifier with high sensitivity and specificity. The study listed approximately 160 cytomegalovirus-associated TCR beta chains.

Donors were drawn from the approximately 120-subject validation cohort, separate from the approximately 680-subject first cohort. The repertoire was sequenced with immunoSEQ multiplex PCR; TCRdb's copy has only in-frame clones and lacks some. The sample contains 200,000 to 250,000 clones, less than 85% of which appear only once. This clone has more than one count but fewer than ten. Its antigen is unknown. The sequence came from a woman aged 18-30 years in good health and CMV-seronegative. Sequencing used PBMCs.

CDR3 nucleotide sequence: TGTGCCAGCAGCGTACTAGGAACGCAGTTCTTC. Its protein product is CASSVLGTQFF. The rearrangement uses TRBV7-2 and TRBJ2-1; maybe TRBD2 (5 bases). Germline CDR1 SGHTA, CDR2 FQGNSA. The CDR3 is 11 amino acids. The V gene lost 5 bases and the J gene lost 12 bases, with 11 bases spanning the gap.